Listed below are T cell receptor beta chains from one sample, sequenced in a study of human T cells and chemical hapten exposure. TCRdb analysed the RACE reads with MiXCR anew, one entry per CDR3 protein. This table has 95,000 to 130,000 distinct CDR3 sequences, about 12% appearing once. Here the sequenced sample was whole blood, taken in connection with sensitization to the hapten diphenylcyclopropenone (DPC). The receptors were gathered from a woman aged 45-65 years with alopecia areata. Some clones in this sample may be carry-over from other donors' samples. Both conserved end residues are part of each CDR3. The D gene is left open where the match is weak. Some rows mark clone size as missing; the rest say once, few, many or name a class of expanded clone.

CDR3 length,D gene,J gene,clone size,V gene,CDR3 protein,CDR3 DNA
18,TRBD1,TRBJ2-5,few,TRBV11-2,CASSLDQAGGGTFETQYF,TGTGCCAGCAGCTTAGATCAGGCAGGGGGCGGAACCTTCGAGACCCAGTACTTC
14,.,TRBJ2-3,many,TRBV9,CASSVVGATDTQYF,TGTGCCAGCAGCGTAGTGGGGGCCACAGATACGCAGTATTTT
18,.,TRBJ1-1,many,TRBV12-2,CASRLASSGDEEVGEAFF,TGTGCAAGTCGCTTAGCGTCGAGCGGGGACGAAGAAGTGGGTGAAGCTTTCTTT
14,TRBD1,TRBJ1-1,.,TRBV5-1,CASSLLSGQVEAFF,TGCGCCAGCAGCTTACTAAGCGGACAGGTTGAAGCTTTCTTT
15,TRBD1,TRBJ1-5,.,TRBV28,CASSLDRGRRGPQHF,TGTGCCAGCAGTCTCGACAGGGGCCGCCGGGGGCCCCAGCATTTT
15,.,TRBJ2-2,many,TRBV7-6,CASIQGYLNTGELFF,TGTGCCAGCATCCAAGGCTACTTAAACACCGGGGAGCTGTTTTTT
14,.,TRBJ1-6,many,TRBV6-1,CASSELQQNSPLHF,TGTGCCAGTAGTGAACTACAGCAAAATTCACCCCTCCACTTT
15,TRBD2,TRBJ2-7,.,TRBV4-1,CASSQDQLASYEQYF,TGCGCCAGCAGCCAAGATCAACTAGCGAGCTACGAGCAGTACTTC
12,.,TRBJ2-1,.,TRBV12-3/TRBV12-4,CASGPRGNQQFF,TGTGCCAGCGGGCCACGGGGGAATCAGCAGTTCTTC
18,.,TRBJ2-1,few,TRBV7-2,CASSLGAVRVSSYNEQFF,TGTGCCAGCAGCTTAGGAGCCGTGAGAGTAAGCTCCTACAATGAGCAGTTCTTC
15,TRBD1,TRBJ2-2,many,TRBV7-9,CASSRGQGLTGELFF,TGTGCCAGCAGCCGGGGACAGGGACTCACCGGGGAGCTGTTTTTT
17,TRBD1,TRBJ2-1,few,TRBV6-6,CASSYIWGTGGKYEQFF,TGTGCCAGCAGTTACATTTGGGGGACAGGGGGCAAGTATGAGCAGTTCTTC
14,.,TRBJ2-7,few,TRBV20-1,CSAMIQQASYEQYF,TGCAGTGCTATGATACAACAGGCCAGCTACGAGCAGTACTTC
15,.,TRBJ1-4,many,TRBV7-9,CASSLGASTREKLFF,TGTGCCAGCAGCTTAGGGGCCTCAACTCGGGAAAAACTGTTTTTT
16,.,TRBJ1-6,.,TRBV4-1,CASSQDKGMAVSPLHF,TGCGCCAGCAGCCAAGATAAAGGGATGGCCGTTTCACCCCTCCACTTT
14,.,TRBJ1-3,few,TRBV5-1,CASSYGGAGDTIYF,TGCGCCAGCAGCTATGGGGGCGCAGGGGACACCATATATTTT
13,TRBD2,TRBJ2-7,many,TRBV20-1,CSAMASGDYEQYF,TGCAGTGCTATGGCTAGCGGAGATTACGAGCAGTACTTC
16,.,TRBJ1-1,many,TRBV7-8,CASSAATTLTGTEAFF,TGTGCCAGCAGCGCAGCTACGACCCTCACAGGCACTGAAGCTTTCTTT
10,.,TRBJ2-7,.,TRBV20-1,CSATEYEQYF,TGCAGTGCTACAGAATACGAGCAGTACTTC
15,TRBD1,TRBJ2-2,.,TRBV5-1,CASSRQGADTGELFF,TGCGCCAGCAGTCGACAGGGGGCCGACACCGGGGAGCTGTTTTTT
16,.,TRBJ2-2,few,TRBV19,CASTPRGAPNTGELFF,TGTGCCAGTACCCCAAGGGGAGCCCCGAACACCGGGGAGCTGTTTTTT
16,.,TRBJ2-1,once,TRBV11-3,CASSFHRASSYNEQFF,TGTGCCAGCAGCTTCCATAGGGCCAGCTCCTACAATGAGCAGTTCTTC
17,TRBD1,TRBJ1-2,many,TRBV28,CASSPTRQGVGSSGYTF,TGTGCCAGCAGTCCGACGAGACAGGGCGTCGGGTCGTCTGGCTACACCTTC
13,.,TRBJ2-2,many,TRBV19,CASSIDGAGELFF,TGTGCCAGTAGTATAGACGGAGCAGGGGAGCTGTTTTTT
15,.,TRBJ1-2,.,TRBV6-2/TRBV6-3,CASILDQGRLSGYTF,TGTGCCAGCATCTTGGACCAGGGACGGCTGAGTGGCTACACCTTC
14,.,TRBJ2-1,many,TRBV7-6,CASSSLKGLYEQFF,TGTGCCAGCAGCTCCCTGAAAGGGCTGTATGAGCAGTTCTTC
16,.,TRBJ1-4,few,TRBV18,CASSPLPPGVSEKLFF,TGTGCCAGCTCACCTCTCCCCCCCGGAGTCAGCGAAAAACTGTTTTTT
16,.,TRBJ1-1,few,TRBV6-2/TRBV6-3,CASSYSPGQQTTEAFF,TGTGCCAGCAGTTACTCGCCCGGACAGCAAACCACTGAAGCTTTCTTT
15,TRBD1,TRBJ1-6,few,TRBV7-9,CASSLWTGGLSPLHF,TGTGCCAGCAGCTTGTGGACAGGGGGCTTATCACCCCTCCACTTT
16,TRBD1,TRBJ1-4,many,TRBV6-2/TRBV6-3,CASRPGQSATNEKLFF,TGTGCCAGCAGGCCGGGACAGTCTGCAACTAATGAAAAACTGTTTTTT
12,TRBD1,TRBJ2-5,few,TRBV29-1,CSAGQGQETQYF,TGCAGCGCGGGACAGGGTCAAGAGACCCAGTACTTC
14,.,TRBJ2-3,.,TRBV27,CASSPLGGTDTQYF,TGTGCCAGCAGTCCACTTGGGGGCACAGATACGCAGTATTTT
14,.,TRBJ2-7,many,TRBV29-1,CSVGSPAESYEQYF,TGCAGCGTTGGGTCCCCAGCTGAGTCCTACGAGCAGTACTTC
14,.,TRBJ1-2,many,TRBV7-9,CASSLGDSNYGYTF,TGTGCCAGCAGCTTGGGAGACTCCAACTATGGCTACACCTTC
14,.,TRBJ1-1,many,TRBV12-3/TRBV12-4,CASSLRPMNTEAFF,TGTGCCAGCAGTTTGCGGCCTATGAACACTGAAGCTTTCTTT
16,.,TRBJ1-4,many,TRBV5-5,CASSLLIRPTNEKLFF,TGTGCCAGCAGCTTGTTGATTCGCCCAACTAATGAAAAACTGTTTTTT
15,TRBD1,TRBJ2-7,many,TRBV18,CASSWGTGGTYEQYF,TGTGCCAGCTCATGGGGGACAGGGGGCACCTACGAGCAGTACTTC
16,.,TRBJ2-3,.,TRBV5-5,CASSFTTGTSTDTQYF,TGTGCCAGCAGCTTTACCACGGGGACTAGCACAGATACGCAGTATTTT
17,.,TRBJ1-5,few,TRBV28,CASSFRPQGMRNQPQHF,TGTGCCAGCAGTTTCCGACCGCAGGGTATGCGCAATCAGCCCCAGCATTTT
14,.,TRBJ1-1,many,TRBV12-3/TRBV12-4,CASSQSRMNTEAFF,TGTGCCAGCTCTCAAAGCAGGATGAACACTGAAGCTTTCTTT
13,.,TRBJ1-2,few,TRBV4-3,CASSQDLTNGYTF,TGCGCCAGCAGCCAAGATCTGACAAATGGCTACACCTTC
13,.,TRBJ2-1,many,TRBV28,CASSLFQGISQFF,TGTGCCAGCAGTTTATTTCAGGGAATCTCACAGTTCTTC